This T cell receptor (beta chain) was identified during a study of cytomegalovirus exposure and HLA in healthy donors. Notes on the study in general: Apparent HLA restriction characterized most CMV-associated TCR beta chains in a later analysis. The authors reported that TCR beta sequences could predict HLA-A and HLA-B alleles. These predictions were accurate for most subjects in the first cohort. Rare TCR sequences predominated, though certain public TCRs were found in many donors. Differences between HLA loci emerged in a later analysis of TCR association rates, with DRB1 most and HLA-C fewest.

A single count supports this clone. Its antigen is unidentified. CDR1 and CDR2 from the germline V gene are MNHEY and SVGAGI. Trimming cost V 7 bases and J 5 bases; bases outside gene matches: 8. The CDR3 has 13 residues. Primers included in the PCR were 60 Vbeta and 13 Jbeta primers. TCRdb's copy holds only in-frame clones and misses some; the assay was immunoSEQ multiplex PCR. The data show 150,000 to 200,000 clones, approximately 80% seen once. The sequenced material came from PBMCs. The receptor was isolated from a young woman in good health and CMV-seronegative. The chain uses TRBV6-5 and TRBJ2-7; 7 bases agree with TRBD2. CDR3 sequence (DNA): TGTGCCAGCAAATGGCGGGAGAGCAACGAGCAGTACTTC. This sequence encodes CASKWRESNEQYF.